This entry lists 29 T cell receptor beta chains sequenced from one sample in a study of CD4+ T cells in melanoma. The assay was immunoSEQ multiplex PCR, and TCRdb's table has in-frame clones only and misses some. The sample lists 13,000 or so clones; 68% were seen once. Sequenced sample: cells from a culture (not recorded whether cultured in vitro). Every receptor here comes from a human donor with melanoma.

The rearrangement uses TRBV6-5 and TRBJ2-1; TRBD2 might be the D (7 bases). Per the germline V gene, CDR1 is MNHEY and CDR2 is SVGAGI. V was cut by 8 bases and J by 1 base, with 9 bases left in between. The CDR3 contains 13 residues. CDR3 sequence: CASRGASYNEQFF. The CDR3 DNA reads as TGTGCCAGCCGGGGGGCGTCCTACAATGAGCAGTTCTTC.

This clone is judged medium-sized. The V and J genes are TRBV27 and TRBJ2-5; D uncertain. Per the germline V gene, CDR1 is MNHEY and CDR2 is SMNVEV (reference sequence). There are 14 residues in the CDR3. V was cut by 4 bases and J by 5 bases, with 14 bases left in between. The CDR3 reads CASSSQRFRETQYF. DNA for the CDR3: TGTGCCAGCAGTTCACAGAGGTTTCGGGAGACCCAGTACTTC.

The chain couples TRBV7-9 to TRBJ2-1; D is uncertain. This CDR3 contains 12 residues. Trimming removed 5 bases at V and 10 bases at J, with 12 bases between. Looked up from germline, CDR1 is SEHNR and CDR2 is FQNEAQ (reference sequence). For the CDR3, the DNA is TGTGCCAGCAGCCTATCATCTCGGGAGCAGTTCTTC. Translation gives CASSLSSREQFF.

DNA of the CDR3: TGCGCCAGCAGCCAGAGGGACAGGGTTTTCTACGAGCAGTACTTC. This encodes CASSQRDRVFYEQYF. This chain joins TRBV4-1 and TRBJ2-7; 9 bases are a match to TRBD1. With 3 bases clipped from V and 3 bases from J, the junction kept 6 bases outside the gene matches. CDR3 length: 15 residues. Germline lookup yields CDR1 MGHRA and CDR2 YSYEKL.

This clone was observed a few times. V gene TRBV5-8 combines with J gene TRBJ1-5, with a tentative D call TRBD1 (5 bases). Germline V gives CDR1 SGHTS, CDR2 YDEGEE. V was trimmed by 2 bases and J by 3 bases, leaving 9 bases between them. There are 14 residues in the CDR3. CDR3 loop: CASSFGTYNQPQHF. CDR3 in DNA: TGTGCCAGCAGCTTCGGGACTTACAATCAGCCCCAGCATTTT.

This clone was counted only a few times. The chain recombines TRBV19 with TRBJ1-1, with 9 bases lining up with TRBD1. Germline CDR1 and CDR2: LNHDA and SQIVND (reference sequence). This CDR3 region has 15 residues. Trimming removed 5 bases from V and 2 bases from J; junction bases left unmatched: 6. This CDR3 is CASSSQTGGNTEAFF. As DNA, the CDR3 is TGTGCCAGTAGTTCCCAAACAGGGGGCAACACTGAAGCTTTCTTT. The entire variable domain, with the rest obtained from reference TRBV19 and TRBJ1-1, is as follows: DGGITQSPKYLFRKEGQNVTLSCEQNLNHDAMYWYRQDPGQGLRLIYYSQIVNDFQKGDIAEGYSVSREKKESFPLTVTSAQKNPTAFYLCASSSQTGGNTEAFFGQGTRLTVV.

The chain joins TRBV7-8 to TRBJ1-6, with D possibly being TRBD1 (5 bases). V dropped 5 bases and J dropped 9 bases, with 17 bases sitting between them. CDR3 length: 15 amino acids. Looked up from germline, CDR1 is SGHVS and CDR2 is FQNEAQ. CDR3 in amino acids: CASSLSGGGGSPLHF. The CDR3, as DNA: TGTGCCAGCAGCCTCAGCGGAGGCGGGGGTTCACCCCTCCACTTT.

The genes are TRBV13 and TRBJ2-3; no firm D call. Trimming pared 0 bases from V and 1 base from J, leaving 2 bases between. This CDR3 has 13 residues. CDR1 and CDR2 from the germline V gene are PRHDT and FYEKMQ (reference sequence). CDR3 in DNA: TGTGCCAGCAGCTTAGGAGGCACAGATACGCAGTATTTT. It codes for CASSLGGTDTQYF.

This clone has a handful of counts. The chain joins TRBV10-3 to TRBJ1-1; maybe TRBD1 (6 bases). The length of the CDR3 is 14 residues. The germline V and J ends were trimmed by 6 bases and 6 bases, with 17 bases remaining between them. Germline lookup yields CDR1 ENHRY and CDR2 SYGVKD. The CDR3 region is CAIRKGQTDAEAFF. The CDR3 DNA reads TGTGCCATCAGGAAGGGACAAACGGATGCTGAAGCTTTCTTT.

The rearrangement uses TRBV10-3 and TRBJ1-2; D gene unclear. V shed 7 bases and J shed 1 base, with 10 bases lying between them. The CDR3 covers 13 residues. Germline CDR1 is ENHRY and CDR2 is SYGVKD. Written as DNA, the CDR3 is TGTGCCATCAACGGACGGTTTAACTATGGCTACACCTTC. Translated: CAINGRFNYGYTF.

J is TRBJ2-7 and V is TRBV6-1, with TRBD1 matching 9 bases. The junction had 8 bases not matched to a gene; V was cut back by 8 bases and J by 3 bases. This CDR3 is 14 amino acids long. Germline V gives CDR1 MNHNS, CDR2 SASEGT. The CDR3 nucleotides read TGTGCCAGCGAAGAACCGGGACAGGGCTACGAGCAGTACTTC. As protein: CASEEPGQGYEQYF.

The rearrangement links TRBV5-1 to TRBJ2-5, with a weak D call TRBD1 (6 bases). This CDR3 region has 14 residues. V lost 3 bases and J lost 9, with 18 bases in between. The V gene's germline CDR1 is SGHRS and CDR2 YFSETQ. In nucleotides, the CDR3 is TGCGCCAGCAGCTGGCAGGGGCCGTACCCCCCCCAGTACTTC. Its protein product is CASSWQGPYPPQYF.

The chain carries TRBV5-1 and TRBJ2-3; possibly TRBD2 for D (6 bases). CDR3 length: 14 amino acids. Germline CDR1 and CDR2: SGHRS and YFSETQ. V was shortened by 5 bases and J by 1 base, with 11 bases between the two germline ends. The CDR3 DNA sequence: TGCGCCAGCAGGGGGGGACGTCGCACAGATACGCAGTATTTT. This codes for CASRGGRRTDTQYF.

The genes are TRBV7-8 and TRBJ2-7; D unclear. This CDR3 comprises 12 residues. V lost 5 bases, J lost 5 bases, and 10 bases lay in between. The V gene's germline CDR1 is SGHVS and CDR2 FQNEAQ. CDR3 amino acids: CASSLHGNEQYF. The CDR3, as DNA: TGTGCCAGCAGCCTGCATGGCAACGAGCAGTACTTC. The full variable domain, completed using reference TRBV7-8 and TRBJ2-7, is GAGVSQSPRYKVAKRGQDVALRCDPISGHVSLFWYQQALGQGPEFLTYFQNEAQLDKSGLPSDRFFAERPEGSVSTLKIQRTQQEDSAVYLCASSLHGNEQYFGPGTRLTVT.

V usage is TRBV7-8 and J usage is TRBJ1-4; the D gene is possibly TRBD1 (6 bases). Germline-derived CDR1 and CDR2 are SGHVS and FQNEAQ. The CDR3 length is 17 residues. Trimming removed 5 bases at V and 6 bases at J, with 22 bases between. The CDR3 DNA sequence: TGTGCCAGCAGCGTCCTGTATGTAGGACAGCCCGATGAAAAACTGTTTTTT. Protein product: CASSVLYVGQPDEKLFF.

V and J are TRBV27 and TRBJ2-6, with D possibly matching TRBD2 (6 bases). This CDR3 has 17 amino acids. Germline V CDR1 and CDR2: MNHEY, SMNVEV (reference sequence). V was cut by 3 bases and J by 1 base, with 13 bases left in between. CDR3 loop: CASSLHRTTSGANVLTF. For the CDR3, the DNA is TGTGCCAGCAGTTTGCACCGGACTACTTCTGGGGCCAACGTCCTGACTTTC.

The chain uses TRBV11-3 and TRBJ2-7, with 7 positions matching TRBD1. The germline V gene encodes CDR1 SGHNT and CDR2 YENEEA. Trimming took 5 bases from V and 7 from J; bases not matched to a gene: 11. The CDR3 is made up of 14 amino acids. CDR3 sequence reads: CASSRLGQRGEQYF. The CDR3 DNA is TGTGCCAGCAGCCGCCTGGGACAGCGCGGAGAGCAGTACTTC. Combining the CDR3 with reference TRBV11-3 and TRBJ2-7 gives the whole variable domain EAGVVQSPRYKIIEKKQPVAFWCNPISGHNTLYWYLQNLGQGPELLIRYENEEAVDDSQLPKDRFSAERLKGVDSTLKIQPAELGDSAVYLCASSRLGQRGEQYFGPGTRLTVT.

The chain has TRBV7-8 and TRBJ1-1, with D maybe TRBD1 (6 bases). The CDR3 consists of 14 residues. Germline values: CDR1 SGHVS, CDR2 FQNEAQ. V was shortened by 1 base and J by 1 base, with 7 bases between the two germline ends. CDR3 in amino acids: CASSLEGGNTEAFF. Here the CDR3 DNA reads TGTGCCAGCAGCTTAGAGGGGGGGAACACTGAAGCTTTCTTT. Full variable domain (outside the CDR3, taken from reference TRBV7-8 and TRBJ1-1): GAGVSQSPRYKVAKRGQDVALRCDPISGHVSLFWYQQALGQGPEFLTYFQNEAQLDKSGLPSDRFFAERPEGSVSTLKIQRTQQEDSAVYLCASSLEGGNTEAFFGQGTRLTVV.

The genes are TRBV30 and TRBJ2-5; tentative D call: TRBD1 (6 bases). Trimming removed 0 bases from V and 1 base from J, with 15 bases in between. CDR1 GTSNPN and CDR2 SVGIG come from the germline V gene (reference sequence). The CDR3 length is 16 residues. CDR3 sequence reads: CAWSVRDIWVQETQYF. CDR3 DNA sequence: TGTGCCTGGAGTGTCAGGGACATATGGGTCCAAGAGACCCAGTACTTC.

The gene calls are TRBV13 and TRBJ2-5; tentatively, D is TRBD2 (5 bases). The germline V and J ends were trimmed by 5 bases and 4 bases, with 14 bases remaining between them. The CDR3 is 14 amino acids. The germline gives CDR1 PRHDT, CDR2 FYEKMQ (reference sequence). DNA for the CDR3: TGTGCCAGCAGCACCTGGACGGGGAGAGAGACCCAGTACTTC. Its translation is CASSTWTGRETQYF.

This rearrangement joins TRBV5-8 to TRBJ1-5; 7 nucleotides agree with TRBD1. The J segment lost 0 bases and the V segment lost 4 bases, leaving 4 bases of the junction unmatched. In germline, CDR1 is SGHTS, CDR2 YDEGEE. This CDR3 has 15 residues. CDR3 residues: CASSLGTVSNQPQHF. CDR3 coding DNA: TGTGCCAGCAGCCTGGGGACAGTTAGCAATCAGCCCCAGCATTTT.

The chain uses TRBV2 and TRBJ2-1; 10 bases map to TRBD1. The J segment lost 9 bases and the V segment lost 6 bases, leaving 8 bases of the junction unmatched. CDR3 length: 14 amino acids. CDR1 is SNHLY and CDR2 is FYNNEI in the germline V gene. The CDR3 here is CASRLTGQGGEQFF. CDR3 sequence (DNA): TGTGCCAGCAGACTCACCGGACAGGGGGGTGAGCAGTTCTTC. The full variable domain, its missing parts supplied by reference TRBV2 and TRBJ2-1, is EPEVTQTPSHQVTQMGQEVILRCVPISNHLYFYWYRQILGQKVEFLVSFYNNEISEKSEIFDDQFSVERPDGSNFTLKIRSTKLEDSAMYFCASRLTGQGGEQFFGPGTRLTVL.

The chain combines TRBV5-1 with TRBJ2-5, with D possibly matching TRBD2 (5 bases). V lost 5 bases and J lost 1, with 15 bases in between. This CDR3 spans 15 amino acids. CDR1 SGHRS and CDR2 YFSETQ come from the germline V gene. CDR3 protein: CASRLQVGSQETQYF. Here the CDR3 DNA reads TGCGCCAGCAGGCTTCAAGTAGGGAGCCAAGAGACCCAGTACTTC.

This chain links TRBV6-1 with TRBJ1-1, with TRBD1 identical over 7 bases. Trimming cost V 6 bases and J 3 bases; bases outside gene matches: 4. The germline CDR1 and CDR2 sequences are MNHNS and SASEGT. The CDR3 consists of 13 residues. The CDR3 is CASRRQGYTEAFF. The CDR3 DNA sequence: TGTGCCAGCAGGAGACAGGGTTACACTGAAGCTTTCTTT.

The V and J genes are TRBV5-1 and TRBJ2-3, with 8 bases identical to TRBD1. The CDR3 covers 14 residues. Germline CDR1 and CDR2: SGHRS and YFSETQ. J gave up 0 bases and V 7 bases, and 4 bases lay outside the gene matches. The CDR3 protein is CASGRQGSTDTQYF. The CDR3 DNA follows: TGCGCCAGCGGCCGACAGGGGAGCACAGATACGCAGTATTTT.

J is TRBJ2-5 and V is TRBV4-1, with 12 bases aligning to TRBD2. The CDR3 length is 19 residues. Germline CDR1 is MGHRA and CDR2 is YSYEKL. V trimming: 2 bases; J trimming: 7 bases; junction bases outside the gene matches: 17. Here the CDR3 DNA reads TGCGCCAGCAGCCAACTGCTTCCGGGACTAGCGGGTCAACGGTGGACCCAGTACTTC. Protein: CASSQLLPGLAGQRWTQYF.

This clone has more than one count but fewer than ten. The sample has other DNA sequences that encode this CDR3 too. The chain combines TRBV6-5 with TRBJ1-1, with 7 bases that match TRBD1. V lost 8 bases to trimming and J lost 1 base; unmatched junction nucleotides: 4. CDR3 length: 13 amino acids. Per the germline V gene, CDR1 is MNHEY and CDR2 is SVGAGI. CDR3 residues: CASSRQGNTEAFF. The CDR3 bases are TGTGCCAGCTCTAGACAGGGGAACACTGAAGCTTTCTTT.

The chain is built from TRBV4-1 and TRBJ1-1, with D perhaps TRBD1 (6 bases). The CDR3 has 15 residues. Germline CDR1 MGHRA, CDR2 YSYEKL. Trimming removed 1 base from V and 6 bases from J, with 15 bases in between. CDR3 residues: CASSQGGARRSEAFF. The CDR3 region has the DNA TGCGCCAGCAGCCAAGGGGGGGCCCGTCGATCTGAAGCTTTCTTT.

V is TRBV4-2 and J is TRBJ2-7; D remains unclear. The length of the CDR3 is 14 residues. V lost 5 bases and J 6 bases, leaving 17 bases between the germline ends. Germline V lookup: CDR1 LGHNA, CDR2 YNFKEQ. CDR3 DNA sequence: TGTGCCAGCAGCGAGACGTGGGGTCGGGTCGAGCAGTACTTC. Protein: CASSETWGRVEQYF.